This record covers a single T cell receptor beta chain. As processed by the authors: Reference gene primer amplification gave estimated nucleated cell counts. Profiling relied on immunoSEQ multiplex PCR, and the TCRdb table lists in-frame clones only, not all of them. V, J and clone size are taken as reported in that table, and D and trimming were inferred from the DNA itself. The data hold over 130,000 clones, with over 65% observed a single time. The data originate from a study of blood T cell repertoires in COVID-19. Study-level information: COVID-19 samples collected from the United States, Italy and Spain covered acute and convalescent phases. PBMCs, B-cell-depleted T cells, or T cells provided the cDNA or gDNA that made up the material.

The material sequenced was peripheral blood. This TCR derives from a man between 65 and 80 years old with acute or convalescent COVID-19.

CDR3 region: CASSSRYEQYF. Written as DNA, the CDR3 is TGTGCCAGCAGCTCTCGCTACGAGCAGTACTTC. The rearrangement joins TRBV5-8 to TRBJ2-7; D not certain. This CDR3 has 11 amino acids. Trimming left V 3 bases short and J 3 bases short, with 4 bases between. Germline V gene lookup returns CDR1 SGHTS and CDR2 YDEGEE.